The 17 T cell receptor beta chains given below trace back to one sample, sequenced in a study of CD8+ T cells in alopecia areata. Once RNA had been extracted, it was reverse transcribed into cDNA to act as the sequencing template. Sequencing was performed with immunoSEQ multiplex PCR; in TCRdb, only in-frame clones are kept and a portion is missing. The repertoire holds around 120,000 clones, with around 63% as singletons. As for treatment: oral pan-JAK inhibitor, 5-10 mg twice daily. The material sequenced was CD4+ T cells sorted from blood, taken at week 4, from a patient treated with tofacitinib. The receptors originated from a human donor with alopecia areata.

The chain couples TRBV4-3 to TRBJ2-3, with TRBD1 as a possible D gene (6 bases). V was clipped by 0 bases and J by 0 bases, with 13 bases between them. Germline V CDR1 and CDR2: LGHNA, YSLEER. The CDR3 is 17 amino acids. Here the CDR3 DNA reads TGCGCCAGCAGCCAAGATCCCCCAGGGGAAAGCACAGATACGCAGTATTTT. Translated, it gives CASSQDPPGESTDTQYF.

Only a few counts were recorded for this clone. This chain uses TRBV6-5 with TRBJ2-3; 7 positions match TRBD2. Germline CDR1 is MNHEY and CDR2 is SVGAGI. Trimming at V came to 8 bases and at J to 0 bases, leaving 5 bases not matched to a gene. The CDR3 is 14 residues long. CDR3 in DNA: TGTGCCAGCGGCCGGGACTACAGCACAGATACGCAGTATTTT. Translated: CASGRDYSTDTQYF.

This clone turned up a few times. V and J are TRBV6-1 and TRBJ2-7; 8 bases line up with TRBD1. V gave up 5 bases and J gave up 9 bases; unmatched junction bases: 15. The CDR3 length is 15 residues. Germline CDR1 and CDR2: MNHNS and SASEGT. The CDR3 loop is CASSPRGQAGMRQYF. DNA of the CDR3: TGTGCCAGCAGTCCACGGGGACAGGCAGGAATGAGGCAGTACTTC.

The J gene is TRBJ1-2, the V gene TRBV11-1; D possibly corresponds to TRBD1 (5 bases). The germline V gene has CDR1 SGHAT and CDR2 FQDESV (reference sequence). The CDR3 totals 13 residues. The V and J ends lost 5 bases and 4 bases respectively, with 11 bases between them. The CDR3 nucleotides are TGTGCCAGCAGCCGCGGGACCTCCTATGGCTACACCTTC. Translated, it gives CASSRGTSYGYTF. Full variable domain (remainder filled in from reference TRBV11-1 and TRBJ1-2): EAEVAQSPRYKITEKSQAVAFWCDPISGHATLYWYRQILGQGPELLVQFQDESVVDDSQLPKDRFSAERLKGVDSTLKIQPAELGDSAMYLCASSRGTSYGYTFGSGTRLTVV.

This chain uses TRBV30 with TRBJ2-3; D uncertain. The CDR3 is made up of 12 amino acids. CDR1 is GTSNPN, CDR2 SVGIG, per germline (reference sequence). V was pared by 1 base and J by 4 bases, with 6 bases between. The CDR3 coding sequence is TGTGCCTGGAGTGGGTCTCCAGATACGCAGTATTTT. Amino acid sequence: CAWSGSPDTQYF.

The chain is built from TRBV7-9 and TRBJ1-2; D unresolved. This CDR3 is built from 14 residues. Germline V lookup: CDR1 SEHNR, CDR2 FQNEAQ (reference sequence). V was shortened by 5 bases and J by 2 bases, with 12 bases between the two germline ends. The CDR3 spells CASSPQNLNYGYTF. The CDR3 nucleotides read TGTGCCAGCAGCCCACAGAACCTAAACTATGGCTACACCTTC.

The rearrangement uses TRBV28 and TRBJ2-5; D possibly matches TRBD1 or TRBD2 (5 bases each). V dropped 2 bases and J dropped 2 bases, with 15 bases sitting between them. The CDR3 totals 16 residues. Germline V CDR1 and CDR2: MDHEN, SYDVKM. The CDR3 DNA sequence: TGTGCCAGCAGTTTAAGGGGAGTTAGGGTACAAGAGACCCAGTACTTC. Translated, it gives CASSLRGVRVQETQYF.

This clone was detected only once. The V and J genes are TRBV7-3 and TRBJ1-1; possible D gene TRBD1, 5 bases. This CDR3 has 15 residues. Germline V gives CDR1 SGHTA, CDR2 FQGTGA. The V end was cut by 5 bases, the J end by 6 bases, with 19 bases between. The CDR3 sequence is CASSTNLRPGAEAFF. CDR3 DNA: TGTGCCAGCAGCACAAACCTCCGTCCGGGGGCTGAAGCTTTCTTT. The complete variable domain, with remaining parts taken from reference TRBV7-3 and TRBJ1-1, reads GAGVSQTPSNKVTEKGKYVELRCDPISGHTALYWYRQSLGQGPEFLIYFQGTGAADDSGLPNDRFFAVRPEGSVSTLKIQRTERGDSAVYLCASSTNLRPGAEAFFGQGTRLTVV.

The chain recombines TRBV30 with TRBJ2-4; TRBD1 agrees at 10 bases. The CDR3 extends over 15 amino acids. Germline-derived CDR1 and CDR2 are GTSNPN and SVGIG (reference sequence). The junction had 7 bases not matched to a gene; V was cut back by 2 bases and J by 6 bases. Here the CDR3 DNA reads TGTGCCTGGAGTCCGACAGGGGGCTACGGAAACATTCAGTACTTC. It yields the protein CAWSPTGGYGNIQYF.

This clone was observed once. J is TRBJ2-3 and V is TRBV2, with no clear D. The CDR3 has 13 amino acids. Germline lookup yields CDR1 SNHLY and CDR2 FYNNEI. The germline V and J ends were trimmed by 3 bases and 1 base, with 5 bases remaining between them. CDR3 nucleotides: TGTGCCAGCAGTGAGTTGCGCACAGATACGCAGTATTTT. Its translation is CASSELRTDTQYF.

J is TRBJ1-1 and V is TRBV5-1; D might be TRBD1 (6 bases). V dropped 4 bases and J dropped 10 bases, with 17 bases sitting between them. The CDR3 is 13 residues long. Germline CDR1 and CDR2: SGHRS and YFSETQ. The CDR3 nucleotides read TGCGCCAGCAGCCCCGACCAGGGGTTCCGAGCTTTCTTT. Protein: CASSPDQGFRAFF. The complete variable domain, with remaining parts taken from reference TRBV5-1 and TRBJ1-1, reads KAGVTQTPRYLIKTRGQQVTLSCSPISGHRSVSWYQQTPGQGLQFLFEYFSETQRNKGNFPGRFSGRQFSNSRSEMNVSTLELGDSALYLCASSPDQGFRAFFGQGTRLTVV.

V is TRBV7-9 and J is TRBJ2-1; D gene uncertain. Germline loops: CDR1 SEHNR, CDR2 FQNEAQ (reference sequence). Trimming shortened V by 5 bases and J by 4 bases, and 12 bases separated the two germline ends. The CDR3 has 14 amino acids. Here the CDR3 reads CASSPSRRYNEQFF. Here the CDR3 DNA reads TGTGCCAGCAGCCCGTCAAGGAGATACAATGAGCAGTTCTTC.

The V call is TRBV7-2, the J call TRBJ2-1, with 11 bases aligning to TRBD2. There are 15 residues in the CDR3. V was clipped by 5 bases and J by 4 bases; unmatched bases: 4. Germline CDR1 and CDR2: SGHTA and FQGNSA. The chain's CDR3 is CASSPRLAGYNEQFF. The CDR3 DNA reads TGTGCCAGCAGCCCGAGACTAGCGGGGTACAATGAGCAGTTCTTC.

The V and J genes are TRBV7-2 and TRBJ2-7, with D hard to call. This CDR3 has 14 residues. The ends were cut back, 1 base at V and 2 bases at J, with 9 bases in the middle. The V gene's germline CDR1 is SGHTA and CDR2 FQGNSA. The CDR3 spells CASSLGRSTYEQYF. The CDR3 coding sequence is TGTGCCAGCAGCTTAGGCAGGAGCACCTACGAGCAGTACTTC.

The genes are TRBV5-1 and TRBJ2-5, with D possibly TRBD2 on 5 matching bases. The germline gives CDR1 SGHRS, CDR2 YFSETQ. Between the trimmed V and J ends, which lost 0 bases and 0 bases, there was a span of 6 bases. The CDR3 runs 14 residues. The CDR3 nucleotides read TGCGCCAGCAGCTTGGGGGAGTACCAAGAGACCCAGTACTTC. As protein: CASSLGEYQETQYF.

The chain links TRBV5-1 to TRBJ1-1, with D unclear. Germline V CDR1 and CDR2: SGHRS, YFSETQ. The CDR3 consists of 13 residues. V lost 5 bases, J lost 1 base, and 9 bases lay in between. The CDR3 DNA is TGCGCCAGCAGGGTTATTGAGAACACTGAAGCTTTCTTT. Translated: CASRVIENTEAFF.

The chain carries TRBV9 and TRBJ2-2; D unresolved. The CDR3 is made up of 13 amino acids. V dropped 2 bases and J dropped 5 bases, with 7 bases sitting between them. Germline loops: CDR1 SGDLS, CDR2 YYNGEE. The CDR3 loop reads CASSVDQTGELFF. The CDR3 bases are TGTGCCAGCAGCGTTGACCAGACCGGGGAGCTGTTTTTT.